Below, one T cell receptor beta chain is given with its context. Its antigen is as yet unknown. The data derive from a study of T cells expressing NK-cell markers. Turning to the study itself: Repertoires of TCR beta were obtained from T cells sorted as CD3+CD56+NKG2C+, CD3+CD56+NKG2C- and CD3+CD56-NKG2C+.

The study's findings and limits: Roughly 6 donors showed dominant NKG2C+ clonotypes comprising about 1.0-7.0% of their CD8+ T cells. These same clonotypes (in several donors) also led the CD3+CD56-NKG2C+ fraction.

The TCR beta cDNA came from 5'RACE template switching with UMIs. TCRdb reprocessed the 5' RACE reads; each CDR3 protein has one entry and no DNA is given. The sample totals around 100,000 distinct CDR3 sequences; its top ten clones hold about 18%. The CDR3 consists of 13 residues. The germline V gene has CDR1 KGHDR and CDR2 SFDVKD. The specimen was blood T cells: a sorted CD56 or NKG2C T cell subset, CD4+ or CD8+ T cells, or bulk PBMC T cells (not recorded which). The chain employs TRBV24-1 and TRBJ1-1. The sequence came from a woman between 18 and 70 years old in good health. The CDR3 spells CATSDFSGTEAFF.